These 28 T cell receptor beta chains were sequenced from one sample in a study of beta chain features in type 1 diabetes. As every portion of the isolated RNA was reverse transcribed, the sequencing read expressed TCRB transcripts. The method was immunoSEQ multiplex PCR; TCRdb's version includes in-frame clones alone and lacks a portion of them. In the table there are about 930,000 clones, about a sixth of which are singletons. Sequenced sample: naive CD4+ T cells from blood. Receptor source: a woman in her late teens or twenties in good health.

This rearrangement joins TRBV7-9 to TRBJ1-5; TRBD1 is a possible D gene (5 bases). Germline CDR1 SEHNR, CDR2 FQNEAQ (reference sequence). The CDR3 spans 12 residues. Trimming stripped 5 bases from V and 8 bases from J, with 10 bases between. The CDR3 DNA is TGTGCCAGCAGCCCGCTGGGGGAGCCCCAGCATTTT. It codes for CASSPLGEPQHF.

This rearrangement joins TRBV19 to TRBJ1-5, with 7 bases aligning to TRBD1. CDR1 is LNHDA, CDR2 SQIVND, per germline (reference sequence). CDR3 length: 16 residues. V shed 6 bases and J 2 bases; nucleotides not matched to a gene: 10. The CDR3 protein is CASRVGGATGNQPQHF. The CDR3 coding sequence is TGTGCCAGTAGAGTAGGGGGCGCGACGGGCAATCAGCCCCAGCATTTT. Complete variable domain (other parts from reference TRBV19 and TRBJ1-5): DGGITQSPKYLFRKEGQNVTLSCEQNLNHDAMYWYRQDPGQGLRLIYYSQIVNDFQKGDIAEGYSVSREKKESFPLTVTSAQKNPTAFYLCASRVGGATGNQPQHFGDGTRLSIL.

The chain joins TRBV7-9 to TRBJ2-7, with D maybe TRBD1 (6 bases). CDR3 length equals 14 residues. The germline V gene encodes CDR1 SEHNR and CDR2 FQNEAQ (reference sequence). V was clipped by 4 bases and J by 5 bases, with 15 bases between them. The CDR3 coding sequence is TGTGCCAGCAGCTCAAGACAGGCCCACGACGAGCAGTACTTC. It is translated as CASSSRQAHDEQYF.

CDR3 DNA sequence: TGTGCCAGCAGGGAATTTACCGGGGGGACCCAGTACTTC. Translated: CASREFTGGTQYF. The chain combines TRBV7-9 with TRBJ2-5; a possible D gene is TRBD2 (6 bases). Looked up from germline, CDR1 is SEHNR and CDR2 is FQNEAQ (reference sequence). Trimming cost V 6 bases and J 7 bases, with 15 bases left between them. The CDR3 runs to 13 residues. Full variable domain (missing parts from reference TRBV7-9 and TRBJ2-5): DTGVSQNPRHKITKRGQNVTFRCDPISEHNRLYWYRQTLGQGPEFLTYFQNEAQLEKSRLLSDRFSAERPKGSFSTLEIQRTEQGDSAMYLCASREFTGGTQYFGPGTRLLVL.

This clone showed up just a few times. This sequence joins TRBV7-3 and TRBJ2-1, with D perhaps matching TRBD1 (12 bases). Germline V CDR1 and CDR2: SGHTA, FQGTGA. Trimming left V 5 bases short and J 7 bases short, with 27 bases between. The CDR3 spans 18 residues. The CDR3 bases are TGTGCCAGCAGCATGGGACAGGGGGCTTCTAGCGGGAGGAATGAGCAGTTCTTC. Protein: CASSMGQGASSGRNEQFF.

The chain joins TRBV27 to TRBJ1-2; 11 nucleotides line up with TRBD1. The germline V gene encodes CDR1 MNHEY and CDR2 SMNVEV (reference sequence). The CDR3 is 15 residues long. After removal of 5 bases from V and 7 bases from J, the junction contained 9 bases not matched to a gene. The DNA of the CDR3 is TGTGCCAGCAGTCGTACGGGGACAGGGGGGAGTGGCTACACCTTC. Its protein product is CASSRTGTGGSGYTF.

This clone was seen a few times. V is TRBV7-6 and J is TRBJ2-2, with TRBD1 matching over 8 bases. The V segment lost 4 bases and the J segment 6 bases; nucleotides outside the gene matches: 10. The length of the CDR3 is 16 residues. Germline V gene lookup returns CDR1 SGHVS and CDR2 FNYEAQ. The CDR3 DNA sequence: TGTGCCAGCAGCTCAGGACAGGGCCAAGCAGCCGGGGAGCTGTTTTTT. It specifies CASSSGQGQAAGELFF.

This clone was picked up a small number of times. V and J are TRBV7-9 and TRBJ2-7, with no clear D. V gave up 0 bases and J gave up 5 bases, with 5 bases separating them. The CDR3 consists of 12 residues. Germline CDR1 SEHNR, CDR2 FQNEAQ (reference sequence). The CDR3 DNA follows: TGTGCCAGCAGCTTAGCATCCCACGAGCAGTACTTC. Translated: CASSLASHEQYF.

The chain links TRBV7-2 to TRBJ2-7; D uncertain. Germline assignment: CDR1 SGHTA and CDR2 FQGNSA. Trimming cost V 5 bases and J 2 bases, with 13 bases left between them. The CDR3 runs to 14 residues. DNA of the CDR3: TGTGCCAGCAGCATCTCACAGCTTACCTACGAGCAGTACTTC. Translating it yields CASSISQLTYEQYF.

The V and J genes are TRBV5-4 and TRBJ2-1; D ambiguous. Per germline, CDR1 SGHNT and CDR2 YYREEE (reference sequence). The CDR3 consists of 11 residues. V was trimmed by 7 bases and J by 9 bases, leaving 11 bases between them. CDR3 loop: CASEFSCEQFF. The CDR3, as DNA: TGTGCCAGCGAATTCTCGTGTGAGCAGTTCTTC.

Notes on this clone: A much larger clone differs from this one at a single base, so this may be a read error. Other DNA sequences in the sample encode the same CDR3. V and J are TRBV5-6 and TRBJ2-5; unclear D gene. The CDR3 is made up of 11 amino acids. The germline V gene has CDR1 SGHDT and CDR2 YYEEEE. The V end was cut by 0 bases, the J end by 5 bases, with 2 bases between. CDR3 sequence reads: CASSLVETQYF. The CDR3 nucleotides are TGTGCCAGCAGCTTGGTTGAGACCCAGTACTTC.

CDR3 in DNA: TGTGCCAGCAGCTTAGCCGCCACCTCTGGAAACACCATATATTTT. This sequence encodes CASSLAATSGNTIYF. This chain connects TRBV7-2 to TRBJ1-3; D ambiguous. The CDR3 has 15 residues. Germline CDR1 is SGHTA and CDR2 is FQGNSA. Trimming took 0 bases from V and 0 from J, leaving 6 bases between them. The full variable domain, completed using reference TRBV7-2 and TRBJ1-3, is GAGVSQSPSNKVTEKGKDVELRCDPISGHTALYWYRQSLGQGLEFLIYFQGNSAPDKSGLPSDRFSAERTGGSVSTLTIQRTQQEDSAVYLCASSLAATSGNTIYFGEGSWLTVV.

Only a few counts were recorded for this clone. This chain links TRBV28 with TRBJ2-3; no reliable D call. This CDR3 is built from 13 residues. Germline V gene data show CDR1 as MDHEN and CDR2 as SYDVKM. V lost 8 bases and J 1 base, leaving 10 bases between the germline ends. CDR3 in DNA: TGTGCCAGCGATAGTACAGGCACAGATACGCAGTATTTT. It translates to CASDSTGTDTQYF.

Comment on this clone: This CDR3 is also generated by other DNA sequences in the sample. The chain couples TRBV18 to TRBJ2-7; D may be TRBD2 (5 bases). CDR1 is KGHSH and CDR2 is LQKENI in the germline V gene. The V gene lost 4 bases and the J gene lost 1 base, with 11 bases spanning the gap. This CDR3 comprises 14 residues. CDR3 protein: CASSRWTGSYEQYF. The CDR3 DNA reads as TGTGCCAGCTCACGCTGGACTGGTTCCTACGAGCAGTACTTC.

This clone was counted only a few times. This chain connects TRBV4-2 to TRBJ1-1; no clear D gene. The CDR3 covers 15 residues. Germline V gives CDR1 LGHNA, CDR2 YNFKEQ. With 0 bases removed from V and 1 base from J, the gap between germline ends came to 9 bases. The CDR3 reads CASSQDLAGNTEAFF. For the CDR3, the DNA is TGTGCCAGCAGCCAAGATTTGGCCGGGAACACTGAAGCTTTCTTT.

The chain is built from TRBV6-6 and TRBJ2-1; 9 nucleotides line up with TRBD2. V dropped 5 bases and J dropped 7; count of bases not matched to a gene: 3. The germline V gene encodes CDR1 MNHNY and CDR2 SVGAGI (reference sequence). The CDR3 loop spans 13 amino acids. The CDR3 here is CASSQLAGNEQFF. The CDR3 bases are TGTGCCAGCAGTCAGCTAGCGGGAAATGAGCAGTTCTTC.

This clone occurred a few times. The chain joins TRBV19 to TRBJ2-7; 8 bases are a match to TRBD1. V lost 6 bases to trimming and J lost 8 bases; unmatched junction nucleotides: 9. CDR1 and CDR2 from the germline V gene are LNHDA and SQIVND (reference sequence). This CDR3 has 13 residues. CDR3 DNA sequence: TGTGCCAGTAGCGCGAGACAGGGGACGAAGCAGTACTTC. Translated, it gives CASSARQGTKQYF.

A few counts support this clone. The chain links TRBV15 to TRBJ2-2; D not resolved. Germline V gene lookup returns CDR1 LNHNV and CDR2 YYDKDF (reference sequence). The length of the CDR3 is 13 residues. V was clipped by 3 bases and J by 4 bases, with 6 bases between them. The CDR3 is CATSRLITGELFF. CDR3 in DNA: TGTGCCACCAGCAGGCTTATCACCGGGGAGCTGTTTTTT.

The table lists this clone with a few counts. The chain employs TRBV9 and TRBJ2-5; 7 bases match TRBD2. After removal of 3 bases from V and 4 bases from J, the junction contained 12 bases not matched to a gene. In germline, CDR1 is SGDLS, CDR2 YYNGEE. The CDR3 consists of 16 residues. The CDR3 region has the DNA TGTGCCAGCAGCGAAGGAGGGAGGGGCGAGGCAGAGACCCAGTACTTC. Residues: CASSEGGRGEAETQYF. The whole variable domain, filled in from reference TRBV9 and TRBJ2-5, reads DSGVTQTPKHLITATGQRVTLRCSPRSGDLSVYWYQQSLDQGLQFLIQYYNGEERAKGNILERFSAQQFPDLHSELNLSSLELGDSALYFCASSEGGRGEAETQYFGPGTRLLVL.

This rearrangement joins TRBV19 to TRBJ2-1, with TRBD2 identical over 9 bases. Trimming took 7 bases from V and 3 from J; bases not matched to a gene: 4. CDR1 and CDR2 from the germline V gene are LNHDA and SQIVND (reference sequence). CDR3 length equals 14 residues. The CDR3 loop reads CASNSGSIYNEQFF. CDR3 sequence (DNA): TGTGCCAGTAATAGCGGGAGTATCTACAATGAGCAGTTCTTC.

This clone has a handful of counts. The rearrangement joins TRBV4-3 to TRBJ2-1; 12 bases are a match to TRBD2. Germline CDR1 is LGHNA and CDR2 is YSLEER. This CDR3 region has 18 residues. V was clipped by 2 bases and J by 0 bases; unmatched bases: 5. CDR3 residues: CASSQFGLAGSSYNEQFF. CDR3 nucleotides: TGCGCCAGCAGCCAATTCGGACTAGCGGGAAGCTCCTACAATGAGCAGTTCTTC.

V gene TRBV5-4 combines with J gene TRBJ1-2; perhaps TRBD1 as D (5 bases). The germline V and J ends were trimmed by 1 base and 7 bases, with 14 bases remaining between them. Germline CDR1 and CDR2: SGHNT and YYREEE (reference sequence). This CDR3 spans 14 amino acids. The CDR3 reads CASSLSGGRVGYTF. The CDR3 region has the DNA TGTGCCAGCAGCTTGAGCGGAGGCAGGGTTGGCTACACCTTC.

The chain combines TRBV5-1 with TRBJ2-7; D not certain. This CDR3 comprises 13 residues. V dropped 0 bases and J dropped 0 bases, with 4 bases sitting between them. CDR1 and CDR2 (germline): SGHRS, YFSETQ. CDR3 amino acids: CASSLEASYEQYF. CDR3 bases: TGCGCCAGCAGCTTGGAGGCCTCCTACGAGCAGTACTTC.

The chain couples TRBV6-6 to TRBJ1-2, with D perhaps TRBD1 (5 bases). This CDR3 has 14 amino acids. CDR1 MNHNY and CDR2 SVGAGI come from the germline V gene (reference sequence). With 0 bases removed from V and 4 bases from J, the gap between germline ends came to 9 bases. The CDR3: CASSYSDSVYGYTF. The CDR3 nucleotides read TGTGCCAGCAGTTACTCAGACAGCGTCTATGGCTACACCTTC.

This clone was seen only a few times. The chain uses TRBV4-1 and TRBJ2-3; D remains ambiguous. The CDR3 contains 13 residues. Per the germline V gene, CDR1 is MGHRA and CDR2 is YSYEKL. With 2 bases removed from V and 3 bases from J, the gap between germline ends came to 6 bases. CDR3 sequence reads: CASSQMGTDTQYF. CDR3 DNA: TGCGCCAGCAGCCAAATGGGAACAGATACGCAGTATTTT.

The chain has TRBV15 and TRBJ1-3, with 10 bases lining up with TRBD1. Germline V gives CDR1 LNHNV, CDR2 YYDKDF (reference sequence). The CDR3 contains 15 residues. V trimming: 3 bases; J trimming: 3 bases; junction bases outside the gene matches: 2. The CDR3 loop reads CATSRRTGGGNTIYF. CDR3 nucleotides: TGTGCCACCAGCAGGCGGACAGGGGGTGGAAACACCATATATTTT.

This chain joins TRBV5-4 and TRBJ2-7; possibly TRBD2 for D (6 bases). CDR1 and CDR2 from the germline V gene are SGHNT and YYREEE (reference sequence). This CDR3 has 13 amino acids. V lost 3 bases and J 4 bases, leaving 11 bases between the germline ends. The CDR3 DNA reads as TGTGCCAGCAGCTGGGGAGGAGGATACGAGCAGTACTTC. As protein: CASSWGGGYEQYF. The whole variable domain, remainder taken from reference TRBV5-4 and TRBJ2-7, is ETGVTQSPTHLIKTRGQQVTLRCSSQSGHNTVSWYQQALGQGPQFIFQYYREEENGRGNFPPRFSGLQFPNYSSELNVNALELDDSALYLCASSWGGGYEQYFGPGTRLTVT.

The chain joins TRBV6-5 to TRBJ2-5, with 7 bases lining up with TRBD2. CDR1 and CDR2 (germline): MNHEY, SVGAGI. Trimming took 7 bases from V and 2 from J; bases not matched to a gene: 7. The CDR3 has 14 residues. This chain's CDR3 is CASMRGLLQETQYF. CDR3 coding DNA: TGTGCCAGCATGAGGGGACTATTACAAGAGACCCAGTACTTC.